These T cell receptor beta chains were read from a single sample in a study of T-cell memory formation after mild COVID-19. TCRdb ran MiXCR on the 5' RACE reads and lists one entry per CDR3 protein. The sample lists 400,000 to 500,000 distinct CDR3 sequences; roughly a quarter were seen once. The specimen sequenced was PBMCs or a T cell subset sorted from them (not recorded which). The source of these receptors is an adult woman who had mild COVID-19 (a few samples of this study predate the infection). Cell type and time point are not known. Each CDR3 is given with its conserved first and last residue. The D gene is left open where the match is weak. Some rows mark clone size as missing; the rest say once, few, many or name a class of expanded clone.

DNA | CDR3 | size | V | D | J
TGTGCCAGCAGCGGGACAGGGGCTGGTGAGTCCAGCTCCTACGAGCAGTACTTC | CASSGTGAGESSSYEQYF | NA | TRBV7-9 | TRBD1 | TRBJ2-7
TGTGCCAGCAGCCAAATTGATGAAAAACTGTTTTTT | CASSQIDEKLFF | NA | TRBV4-2 | NA | TRBJ1-4
TGTGCCAGCAGTTGGCCTCTCGAAGCTTTCTTT | CASSWPLEAFF | NA | TRBV12-3/TRBV12-4 | NA | TRBJ1-1
TGTGCCAGCAGCCGACTCGACAGGGATGGTCGGGAGACCCAGTACTTC | CASSRLDRDGRETQYF | NA | TRBV7-2 | TRBD1 | TRBJ2-5
TGCAGTGCCCCCACTTTGTCCCCGCGGGTCACTGAAGCTTTCTTT | CSAPTLSPRVTEAFF | few | TRBV20-1 | NA | TRBJ1-1
TGTGCTAGTGGTTTGCCTCGGCGGATGAACACTGAAGCTTTCTTT | CASGLPRRMNTEAFF | NA | TRBV12-5 | NA | TRBJ1-1
TGCGCCAGCAGCCGAGGACAGGGAAAAGATGGCTACACCTTC | CASSRGQGKDGYTF | few | TRBV4-1 | TRBD1 | TRBJ1-2
TGTGCCAGCCGCGGACAGGGGATCTCCTACGAGCAGTACTTC | CASRGQGISYEQYF | NA | TRBV6-4 | TRBD1 | TRBJ2-7
TGTGCCAGCAGCTTAGGTTCGTTGTCAGGGGAAATGAACACTGAAGCTTTCTTT | CASSLGSLSGEMNTEAFF | NA | TRBV7-9 | NA | TRBJ1-1
TGCAGTGCTAGCCGGGACAGGCAGTACTTC | CSASRDRQYF | NA | TRBV20-1 | TRBD1 | TRBJ2-7
TGTGCCAGCAGTTACGTCCCGGTTAGTGGTACGCAGTATTTT | CASSYVPVSGTQYF | NA | TRBV6-2/TRBV6-3 | NA | TRBJ2-3
TGTGCCAGCAGTGAAGGAGGAGAGACCCAGTACTTC | CASSEGGETQYF | few | TRBV25-1 | NA | TRBJ2-5
TGTGCCAGCAGCTTCCCGCGTGGGGCCCCGATTGAGGAGACCCAGTACTTC | CASSFPRGAPIEETQYF | NA | TRBV7-2 | NA | TRBJ2-5
TGTGCCAGCAGCCAGCATACTAGCGCAGATACGCAGTATTTT | CASSQHTSADTQYF | few | TRBV4-2 | TRBD2 | TRBJ2-3
TGCGCCAGCAGCCTTAGCGGACCTCACACAGATACGCAGTATTTT | CASSLSGPHTDTQYF | NA | TRBV5-1 | NA | TRBJ2-3
TGTGCCAGCACCCGCACAGGGGACTATGGCTACACCTTC | CASTRTGDYGYTF | NA | TRBV9 | TRBD1 | TRBJ1-2
TGTGCCAGCAGTTTTTTCGCGGGAGTGATCGGGGAGCTGTTTTTT | CASSFFAGVIGELFF | NA | TRBV12-3/TRBV12-4 | TRBD2 | TRBJ2-2
TGTGCCAGCAGTTTCGGGGGTACGATACGCTACGAGCAGTACTTC | CASSFGGTIRYEQYF | NA | TRBV27 | NA | TRBJ2-7